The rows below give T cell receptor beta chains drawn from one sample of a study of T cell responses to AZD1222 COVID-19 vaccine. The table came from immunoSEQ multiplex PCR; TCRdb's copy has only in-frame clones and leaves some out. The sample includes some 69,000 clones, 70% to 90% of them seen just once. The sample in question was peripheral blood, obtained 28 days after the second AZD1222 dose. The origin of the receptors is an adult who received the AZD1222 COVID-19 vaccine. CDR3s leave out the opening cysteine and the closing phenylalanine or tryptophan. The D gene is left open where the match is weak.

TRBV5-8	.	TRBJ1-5	ASSLAGDSNQPQH
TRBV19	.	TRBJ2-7	ASSRGPSVSYEQY
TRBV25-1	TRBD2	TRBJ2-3	ASSGLSGRATDTQY
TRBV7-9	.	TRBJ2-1	ASSLGVKSSYNEQF
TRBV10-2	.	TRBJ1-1	ASSESSFTEAF
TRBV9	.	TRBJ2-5	ASWMTEQSQETQY
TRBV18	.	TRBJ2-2	ASSIAGFAGELF
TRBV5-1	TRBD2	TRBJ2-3	ASCQLAGAQGTQY
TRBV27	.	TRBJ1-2	ASSTAIGSGGYT
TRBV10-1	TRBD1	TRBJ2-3	ASSESGTADTQY
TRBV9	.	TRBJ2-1	ASSVTGYNEQF
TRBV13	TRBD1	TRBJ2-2	ASSSRQGTGLSGELF
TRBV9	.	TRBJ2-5	ASSVDPGAGKYQETQY
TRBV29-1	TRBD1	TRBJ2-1	SAAPPGQTYNEQF
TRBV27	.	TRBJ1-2	ASSLSRTWGGPYGYT
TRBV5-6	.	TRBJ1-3	ASSLVGRNSGNTIY
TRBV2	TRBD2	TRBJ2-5	ASRGTSVGTQY
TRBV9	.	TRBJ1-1	ASSVEGTEAF
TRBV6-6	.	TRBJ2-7	ASRSWDENYEQY
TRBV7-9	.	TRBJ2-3	ASSSPYADTQY
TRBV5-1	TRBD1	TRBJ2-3	ASSGGQGAPDTQY
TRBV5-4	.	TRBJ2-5	ASSPRVLPETQY
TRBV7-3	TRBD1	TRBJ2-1	ASSSMGTGVGEQF
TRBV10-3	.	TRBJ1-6	AIKATDSPLH
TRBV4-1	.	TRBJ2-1	ASSQGGDNEQF
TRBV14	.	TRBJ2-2	ASSQVFGINTGELF
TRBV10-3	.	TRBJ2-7	AIKTMLSYEQY
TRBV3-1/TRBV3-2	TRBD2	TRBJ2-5	ASSHRPTSGRRETQY
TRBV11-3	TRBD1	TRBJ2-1	ASSSQGALGYNEQF
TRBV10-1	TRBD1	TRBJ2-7	ASSSRQGGSYEQY
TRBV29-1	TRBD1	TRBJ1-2	SVDDRGYYGYT
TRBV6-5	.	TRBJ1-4	ASKESRGPNEKLF
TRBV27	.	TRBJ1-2	ASSLMPANYGYT
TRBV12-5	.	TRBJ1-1	ASSLREENTEAF
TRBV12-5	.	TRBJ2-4	ASGSLGGFQY
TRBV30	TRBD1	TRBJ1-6	AWKRDRSSPLH
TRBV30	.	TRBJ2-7	AWSLTGEQQY
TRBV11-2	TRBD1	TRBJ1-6	ASSPRQGQSPLH
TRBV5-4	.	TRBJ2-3	ASSLGEGLRFTDTQY
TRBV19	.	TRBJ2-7	ASSTASVKGVRSYEQY
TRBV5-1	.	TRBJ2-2	ASSDRNWELF
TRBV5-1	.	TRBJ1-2	ASSLDNYGYT
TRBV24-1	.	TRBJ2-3	ATRGPADTQY
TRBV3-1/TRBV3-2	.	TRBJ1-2	ASSQDVFGYT
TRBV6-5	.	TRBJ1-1	ASSTRNRVTEAF
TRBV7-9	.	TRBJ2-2	ASSLDGAAGELF
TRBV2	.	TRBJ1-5	ASSHSSGGYGNQPQH
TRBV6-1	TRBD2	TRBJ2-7	ASSEGHSGGLEQY
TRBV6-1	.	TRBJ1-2	ASSERKNYGYT